These T cell receptor beta chains were read from a single sample in a study of Graves' ophthalmopathy and Graves' hyperthyroidism. Each CDR3 protein gets one entry after TCRdb re-called the multiplex PCR reads with MiXCR. The profile covers tens of thousands of distinct CDR3 sequences, with almost 50% appearing a single time and approximately 7% taken by the ten largest. Input material: peripheral blood. These receptors were collected from an adult woman with stable Graves' hyperthyroidism. The CDR3 runs from the conserved cysteine through the conserved F or W. D genes are given only for firm matches. Only some rows state a clone size, as once, few, many or a class for expanded clones.

D,V,J,size,CDR3,DNA
TRBD1,TRBV4-3,TRBJ2-7,many,CASSQGWDRAYEQYF,TGCGCCAGCAGCCAGGGTTGGGACAGGGCCTACGAGCAGTACTTC
-,TRBV20-1,TRBJ2-7,-,CRTNLGASYEQYF,TGCAGAACAAACTTAGGGGCCTCCTACGAGCAGTACTTC
-,TRBV19,TRBJ1-3,medium-sized,CASSIGTALDLNTIYF,TGTGCCAGTAGTATCGGGACGGCGTTAGATCTGAACACCATATATTTT
TRBD1,TRBV20-1,TRBJ2-3,-,CSARRGQGPTDTQYF,TGCAGTGCTCGCCGGGGACAGGGTCCAACAGATACGCAGTATTTT
TRBD2,TRBV6-1,TRBJ2-3,many,CASSDWTSGVTDTQYF,TGTGCCAGCAGTGATTGGACTAGCGGGGTCACAGATACGCAGTATTTT
-,TRBV20-1,TRBJ1-5,-,CSARGGGQTYNQPQHF,TGCAGTGCTAGGGGAGGGGGACAAACCTACAATCAGCCCCAGCATTTT
TRBD2,TRBV15,TRBJ2-3,medium-sized,CATSRGTSGRAGTDTQYF,TGTGCCACCAGCAGAGGGACTAGCGGGAGGGCCGGTACAGATACGCAGTATTTT
-,TRBV7-2,TRBJ2-3,medium-sized,CASSYHLTEADTQYF,TGTGCCAGCAGTTACCACCTGACAGAGGCAGATACGCAGTATTTT
-,TRBV5-6,TRBJ2-3,-,CASSNPTGITDTQYF,TGTGCCAGCAGCAACCCGACAGGAATCACAGATACGCAGTATTTT
TRBD2,TRBV4-1,TRBJ2-2,many,CASSQVFLAEATGELFF,TGCGCCAGCAGCCAAGTCTTTCTAGCGGAGGCCACCGGGGAGCTGTTTTTT
-,TRBV7-2,TRBJ2-1,-,CASRMGINEQFF,TGTGCCAGCAGAATGGGTATCAATGAGCAGTTCTTC
-,TRBV5-1,TRBJ2-7,many,CASSLAGTATYEQYF,TGCGCCAGCAGCTTAGCCGGGACTGCTACCTACGAGCAGTACTTC
TRBD1,TRBV19,TRBJ2-7,-,CASSATGGYEQYF,TGTGCCAGTAGTGCGACAGGGGGCTACGAGCAGTACTTC
-,TRBV6-6,TRBJ2-3,-,CVSREIPGRYTDTQYF,TGTGTCAGCAGGGAGATCCCGGGACGGTATACAGATACGCAGTATTTT
-,TRBV10-1,TRBJ1-1,few,CASSGGVGASTEAFF,TGCGCCAGCAGTGGGGGTGTTGGGGCGAGCACTGAAGCTTTCTTT
-,TRBV2,TRBJ2-1,-,CASSSKQFF,TGTGCCAGCAGCTCAAAGCAGTTCTTC
-,TRBV11-2,TRBJ2-2,many,CASSAPVPQGRNTGELFF,TGTGCCAGCAGCGCCCCAGTACCGCAGGGGAGAAACACCGGGGAGCTGTTTTTT
-,TRBV6-1,TRBJ2-3,many,CASSEALATLADTQYF,TGTGCCAGCAGTGAAGCCCTAGCAACCCTGGCGGATACGCAGTATTTT
TRBD1,TRBV5-4,TRBJ2-7,-,CASSDSGTGSSYEQYF,TGTGCCAGCAGCGACTCCGGGACAGGGAGCTCCTACGAGCAGTACTTC
TRBD2,TRBV25-1,TRBJ2-7,-,CASSVGAGLAGVEQYF,TGTGCCAGCAGTGTAGGGGCGGGACTAGCGGGAGTCGAGCAGTACTTC
-,TRBV19,TRBJ2-7,medium-sized,CASSMGLETYEQYF,TGTGCCAGTAGTATGGGACTGGAAACCTACGAGCAGTACTTC
TRBD1,TRBV7-2,TRBJ2-3,few,CASSLMTGSSTDTQYF,TGTGCCAGCAGCTTAATGACAGGGTCTAGCACAGATACGCAGTATTTT
TRBD2,TRBV20-1,TRBJ2-5,once,CSAKASGGAKTQYF,TGCAGTGCTAAGGCTAGCGGGGGGGCGAAGACCCAGTACTTC
TRBD2,TRBV11-2,TRBJ2-1,many,CASSLGGSGKYNEQFF,TGTGCCAGCAGCTTAGGAGGTAGCGGGAAATACAATGAGCAGTTCTTC
-,TRBV20-1,TRBJ2-7,once,CSARGLVGDSYGQHF,TGCAGTGCTAGAGGTCTAGTGGGAGATTCTTACGGGCAGCACTTC
-,TRBV27,TRBJ2-7,-,CASSFGSHHSYEQYF,TGTGCCAGCAGTTTCGGCAGCCACCACTCCTACGAGCAGTACTTC